The rows below give T cell receptor beta chains drawn from one sample of a study of beta chain features in type 1 diabetes. The assay was immunoSEQ multiplex PCR, and TCRdb's table has in-frame clones only and misses some. This sample has 250,000 to 300,000 clones; around 24% occur once, and the top ten carry 0.012%. Sequencing was done on a sample of naive CD4+ T cells from blood. The receptors shown here come from a woman aged 25 to 45 with type 1 diabetes. The CDR3 runs from the conserved cysteine through the conserved F or W. A D gene is named only where the DNA matches it firmly. Not every row has a clone size; where given, it reads once, few, many or a size class.

V gene	J gene	clone size	D gene	CDR3 protein	CDR3 DNA
TRBV18	TRBJ1-1	-	-	CASSPTRNTEAFF	TGTGCCAGCTCACCAACGAGGAACACTGAAGCTTTCTTT
TRBV4-1	TRBJ1-2	few	-	CASSQDPGVTDGYTF	TGCGCCAGCAGCCAAGATCCGGGGGTGACTGACGGCTACACCTTC
TRBV5-4	TRBJ2-5	few	-	CASTLAGGPTETQYF	TGTGCCAGCACCCTGGCTGGCGGGCCCACGGAGACCCAGTACTTC
TRBV20-1	TRBJ1-1	-	TRBD1	CSVRQGTEAFF	TGCAGTGTTCGACAGGGAACTGAAGCTTTCTTT
TRBV15	TRBJ1-2	-	-	CATSREEGDGYTF	TGTGCCACCAGCAGAGAAGAGGGAGATGGCTACACCTTC
TRBV5-1	TRBJ2-5	-	-	CASSSGNRQETQYF	TGCGCCAGCAGCTCAGGGAATCGCCAAGAGACCCAGTACTTC
TRBV29-1	TRBJ2-7	few	-	CSVEEGGYEQYF	TGCAGCGTTGAGGAGGGGGGGTACGAGCAGTACTTC
TRBV18	TRBJ2-3	-	-	CASSPRGSSTDTQYF	TGTGCCAGCTCACCCCGGGGGTCAAGCACAGATACGCAGTATTTT
TRBV6-6	TRBJ2-5	-	-	CASSYSRETQYF	TGTGCCAGCAGTTATTCCAGGGAGACCCAGTACTTC
TRBV4-1	TRBJ1-3	-	-	CASSPSGSSGNTIYF	TGCGCCAGCAGCCCGTCGGGTAGCTCTGGAAACACCATATATTTT
TRBV4-2	TRBJ2-3	-	-	CASSQGGYDTQYF	TGTGCCAGCAGCCAAGGGGGCTATGATACGCAGTATTTT
TRBV9	TRBJ2-2	-	-	CASSEGTPNTGELFF	TGTGCCAGCAGCGAAGGGACACCTAACACCGGGGAGCTGTTTTTT
TRBV29-1	TRBJ1-1	few	TRBD1	CSVVYTGANTEAFF	TGCAGCGTTGTGTATACAGGGGCGAACACTGAAGCTTTCTTT
TRBV29-1	TRBJ2-3	few	TRBD1	CSARQGADTQYF	TGCAGCGCCCGACAGGGGGCAGATACGCAGTATTTT
TRBV5-6	TRBJ1-5	-	-	CASSLRGAKLNQPQHF	TGTGCCAGCAGCTTGCGGGGGGCTAAATTGAATCAGCCCCAGCATTTT
TRBV29-1	TRBJ2-5	-	-	CSAFSGDETQYF	TGCAGCGCCTTTTCAGGGGATGAGACCCAGTACTTC
TRBV29-1	TRBJ1-1	-	TRBD1	CSVEERNRGTGRDEAFF	TGCAGCGTTGAAGAAAGGAACAGGGGGACCGGGAGAGATGAAGCTTTCTTT
TRBV5-1	TRBJ1-3	-	-	CASSLLQGTGNTIYF	TGCGCCAGCAGCTTACTACAGGGAACTGGAAACACCATATATTTT
TRBV5-1	TRBJ2-1	few	-	CASSFPPRGDEQFF	TGCGCCAGCAGCTTCCCCCCGCGGGGCGATGAGCAGTTCTTC
TRBV7-3	TRBJ2-2	-	-	CASSSSGTTGELFF	TGTGCCAGCAGCTCCAGCGGGACAACCGGGGAGCTGTTTTTT
TRBV7-2	TRBJ1-1	-	-	CASSSPSGGAYTEAFF	TGTGCCAGCAGCTCACCGTCCGGGGGTGCGTACACTGAAGCTTTCTTT